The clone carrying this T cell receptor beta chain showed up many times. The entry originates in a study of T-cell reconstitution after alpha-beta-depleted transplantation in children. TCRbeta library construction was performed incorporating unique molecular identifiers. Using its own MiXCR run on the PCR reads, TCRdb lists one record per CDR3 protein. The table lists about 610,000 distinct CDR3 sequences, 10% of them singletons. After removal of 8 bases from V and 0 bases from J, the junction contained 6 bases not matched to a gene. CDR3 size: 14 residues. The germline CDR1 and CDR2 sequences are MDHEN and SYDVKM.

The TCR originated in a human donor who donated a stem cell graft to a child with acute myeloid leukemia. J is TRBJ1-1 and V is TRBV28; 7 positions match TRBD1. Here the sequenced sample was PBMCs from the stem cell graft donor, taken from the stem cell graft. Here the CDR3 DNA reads TGTGCCAGCGAGGAGGGGGCTATGAACACTGAAGCTTTCTTT. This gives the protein CASEEGAMNTEAFF.